The TCR beta chain described here comes from a study of blood T cell repertoires in COVID-19 (TCRdb year 2020). Study-wide context: Samples covering the acute and convalescent phases of COVID-19 were provided by collaborators in the United States, Italy and Spain. The material from the prospective study consisted of cDNA or gDNA derived from T cells, B-cell-depleted T cells, or PBMCs. The dataset comprised deeply sampled blood TCRbeta repertoires from subjects exposed to, actively infected with, or recovered from COVID-19. The repertoires were released in a freely available public database meant as a resource for research on the immune response to SARS-CoV-2. The samples were drawn from the first 160 participants of the ongoing ImmuneRACE study and from 950 to 1,500 subjects provided by 6 global collaborators. Sample metadata almost always included a de-identified subject ID, COVID-19 status, age in years and sex. Where available, HLA class I and class II types were obtained from metadata supplied by the sample provider rather than from assay-based typing. What the work shows at the level of the full study, not this receptor alone: The quantity of clinical and demographic metadata differed by source and by participant and was supplied without curation.

Details on this clone: Which antigen it targets is not known. No base qualities exist here, and no much larger clone lies one base off it.

The collaborating institutions used their own protocols to collect whole blood in K2EDTA tubes. Collaborator samples were shipped for TCRbeta analysis as frozen whole blood, isolated PBMCs, or DNA extracted from either sample type. V is cut by 3 bases and J by 9 bases, and the space between the germline ends is 12 bases. The CDR1 and CDR2 encoded by the germline V gene (reference sequence) are LNHNV and YYDKDF. The CDR3 numbers 13 residues from cysteine through phenylalanine. Just the 39-base CDR3 DNA is kept, in frame starting at base 1. The immunoSEQ Assay, a bias-controlled multiplex PCR, was used to amplify TCRbeta CDR3 regions from genomic DNA. In the paper's pipeline: The number of nucleated cells in each sample was estimated by amplification of reference gene primers within the assay. Sequence reads were collapsed and filtered to measure the absolute abundance of every unique TCRbeta CDR3 rearrangement. Productive Simpson clonality was computed per sample as the square root of Simpson's diversity index over productive rearrangements. Sourced from immuneACCESS, this table was stored by TCRdb with only in-frame sequences that have V and J called. A share of the clones is absent; for the studies checked, an unresolved V gene accounts for under half, and the remainder has no known explanation. V and J calls and clone size are those listed in that table; D and trimming were worked out from the DNA. The sample contains over 250,000 clones, 65% to 90% of them found a single time. More than 4.5% of the sample is taken by the ten largest.

In this chain, TRBV15 is recombined with TRBJ2-1; TRBD1 could be the D gene, as 5 bases match. The clonotype was recovered from a man aged 50 or older with active or convalescent COVID-19. The source material was peripheral blood. The CDR3 region reads CATSSVLRAEQFF. The DNA sequence follows: TGTGCCACCAGCAGCGTCCTCAGGGCTGAGCAGTTCTTC. Reference TRBV15 and TRBJ2-1 genes cover what lies past the CDR3, so the full variable domain is DAMVIQNPRYQVTQFGKPVTLSCSQTLNHNVMYWYQQKSSQAPKLLFHYYDKDFNNEADTPDNFQSRRPNTSFCFLDIRSPGLGDTAMYLCATSSVLRAEQFFGPGTRLTVL.